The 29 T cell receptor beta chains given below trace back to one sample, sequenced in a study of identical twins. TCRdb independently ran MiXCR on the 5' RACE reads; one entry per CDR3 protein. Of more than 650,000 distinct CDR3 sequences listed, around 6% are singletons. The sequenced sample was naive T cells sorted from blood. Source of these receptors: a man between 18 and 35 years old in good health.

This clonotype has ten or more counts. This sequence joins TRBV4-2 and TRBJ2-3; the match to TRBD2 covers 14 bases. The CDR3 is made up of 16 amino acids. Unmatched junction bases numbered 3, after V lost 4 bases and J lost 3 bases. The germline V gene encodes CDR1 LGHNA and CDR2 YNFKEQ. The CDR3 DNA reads TGTGCCAGCAGCCCCAGGACTAGCGGGAGGACAGATACGCAGTATTTT. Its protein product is CASSPRTSGRTDTQYF.

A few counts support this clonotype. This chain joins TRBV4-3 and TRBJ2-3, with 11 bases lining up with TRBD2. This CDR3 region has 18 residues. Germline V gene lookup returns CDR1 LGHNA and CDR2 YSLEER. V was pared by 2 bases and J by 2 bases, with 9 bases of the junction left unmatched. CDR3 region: CASSQITLAGGPTDTQYF. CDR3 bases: TGCGCCAGCAGCCAAATCACATTAGCGGGAGGGCCCACAGATACGCAGTATTTT.

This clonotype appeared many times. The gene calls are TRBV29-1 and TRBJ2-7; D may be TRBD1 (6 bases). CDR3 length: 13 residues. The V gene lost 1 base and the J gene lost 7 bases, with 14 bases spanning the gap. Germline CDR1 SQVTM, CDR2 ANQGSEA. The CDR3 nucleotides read TGCAGCGTTGAAGGGGGACAACCGCCGGAGCAGTACTTC. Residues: CSVEGGQPPEQYF.

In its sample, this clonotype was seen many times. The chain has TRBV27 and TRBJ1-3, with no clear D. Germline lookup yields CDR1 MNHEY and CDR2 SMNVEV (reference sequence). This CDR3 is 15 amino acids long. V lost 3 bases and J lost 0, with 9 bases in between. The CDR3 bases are TGTGCCAGCAGTTTGGGAGGTCTCTCTGGAAACACCATATATTTT. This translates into CASSLGGLSGNTIYF.

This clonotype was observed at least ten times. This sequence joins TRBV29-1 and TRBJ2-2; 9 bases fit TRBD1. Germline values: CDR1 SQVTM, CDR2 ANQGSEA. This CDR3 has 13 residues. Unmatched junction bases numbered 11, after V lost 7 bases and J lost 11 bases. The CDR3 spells CSAGTGTKVELFF. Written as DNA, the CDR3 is TGCAGCGCCGGGACAGGGACTAAGGTCGAGCTGTTTTTT.

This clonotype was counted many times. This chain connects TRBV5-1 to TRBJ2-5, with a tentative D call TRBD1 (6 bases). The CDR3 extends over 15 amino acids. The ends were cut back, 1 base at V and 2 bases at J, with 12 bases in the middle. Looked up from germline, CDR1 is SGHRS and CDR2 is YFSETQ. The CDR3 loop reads CASSLRGTIQETQYF. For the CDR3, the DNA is TGCGCCAGCAGCTTGAGGGGGACCATTCAAGAGACCCAGTACTTC. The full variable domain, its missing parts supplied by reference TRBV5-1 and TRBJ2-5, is KAGVTQTPRYLIKTRGQQVTLSCSPISGHRSVSWYQQTPGQGLQFLFEYFSETQRNKGNFPGRFSGRQFSNSRSEMNVSTLELGDSALYLCASSLRGTIQETQYFGPGTRLLVL.

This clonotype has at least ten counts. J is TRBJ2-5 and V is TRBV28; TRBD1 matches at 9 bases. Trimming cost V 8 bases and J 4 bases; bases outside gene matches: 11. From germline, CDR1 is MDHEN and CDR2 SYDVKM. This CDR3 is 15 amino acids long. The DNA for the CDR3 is TGTGCCAGCGCCCTACCGACAGGGGGGTCAGAGACCCAGTACTTC. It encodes CASALPTGGSETQYF.

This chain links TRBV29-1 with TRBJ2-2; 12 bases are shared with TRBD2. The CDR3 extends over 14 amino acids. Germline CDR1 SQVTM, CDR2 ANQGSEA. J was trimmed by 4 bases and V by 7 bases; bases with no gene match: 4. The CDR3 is CSALAGGFTGELFF. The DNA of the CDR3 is TGCAGCGCCCTAGCGGGAGGGTTCACCGGGGAGCTGTTTTTT.

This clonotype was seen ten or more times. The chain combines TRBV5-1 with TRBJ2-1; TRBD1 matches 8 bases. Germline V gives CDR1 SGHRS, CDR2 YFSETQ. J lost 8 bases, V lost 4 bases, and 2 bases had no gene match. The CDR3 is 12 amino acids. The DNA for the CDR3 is TGCGCCAGCAGCCCGACAGGGGATGAGCAGTTCTTC. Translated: CASSPTGDEQFF.

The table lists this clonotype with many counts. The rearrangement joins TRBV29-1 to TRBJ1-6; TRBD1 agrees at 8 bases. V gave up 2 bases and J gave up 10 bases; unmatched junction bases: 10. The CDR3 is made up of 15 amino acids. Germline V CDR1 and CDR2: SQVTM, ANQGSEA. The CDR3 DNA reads TGCAGCGTTGAAAGAGACAGGGGAAAGGGATCACCCCTCCACTTT. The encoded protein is CSVERDRGKGSPLHF.

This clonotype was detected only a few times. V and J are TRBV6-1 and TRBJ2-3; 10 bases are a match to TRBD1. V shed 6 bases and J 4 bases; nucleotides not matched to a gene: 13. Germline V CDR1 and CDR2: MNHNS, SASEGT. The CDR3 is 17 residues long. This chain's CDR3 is CASSPRPGQGIPDTQYF. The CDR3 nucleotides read TGTGCCAGCAGCCCTAGGCCGGGACAGGGGATACCAGATACGCAGTATTTT.

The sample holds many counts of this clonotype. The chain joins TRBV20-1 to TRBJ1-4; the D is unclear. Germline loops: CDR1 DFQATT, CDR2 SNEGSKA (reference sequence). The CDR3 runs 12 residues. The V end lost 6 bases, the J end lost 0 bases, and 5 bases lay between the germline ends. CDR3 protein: CSAGSTNEKLFF. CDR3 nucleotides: TGCAGTGCGGGCTCAACTAATGAAAAACTGTTTTTT.

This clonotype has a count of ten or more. For the CDR3, the DNA is TGCAGCGTTGAAAACGTCTATAGGGGCAAAGCTTTCTTT. It is translated as CSVENVYRGKAFF. The V and J genes are TRBV29-1 and TRBJ1-1, with a possible D match to TRBD1 (5 bases). This CDR3 region has 13 residues. Germline CDR1 SQVTM, CDR2 ANQGSEA. The V end was cut by 2 bases, the J end by 9 bases, with 16 bases between.

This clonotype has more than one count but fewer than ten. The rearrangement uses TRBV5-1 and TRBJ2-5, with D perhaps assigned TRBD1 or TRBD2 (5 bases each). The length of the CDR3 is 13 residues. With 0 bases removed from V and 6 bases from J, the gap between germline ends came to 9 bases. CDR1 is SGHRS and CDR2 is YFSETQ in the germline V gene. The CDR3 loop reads CASSLGDGKTQYF. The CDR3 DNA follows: TGCGCCAGCAGCTTGGGGGACGGGAAGACCCAGTACTTC.

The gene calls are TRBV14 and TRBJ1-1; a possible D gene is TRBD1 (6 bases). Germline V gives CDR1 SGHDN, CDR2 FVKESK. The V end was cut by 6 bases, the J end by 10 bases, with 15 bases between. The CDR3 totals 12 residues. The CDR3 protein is CASSQGRVGAFF. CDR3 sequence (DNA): TGTGCCAGCAGTCAGGGGAGAGTTGGAGCTTTCTTT.

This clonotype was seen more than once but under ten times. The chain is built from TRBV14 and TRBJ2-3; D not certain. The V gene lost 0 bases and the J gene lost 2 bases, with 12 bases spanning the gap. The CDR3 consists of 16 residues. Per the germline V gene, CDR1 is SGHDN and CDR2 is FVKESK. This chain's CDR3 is CASSQDHRPFTDTQYF. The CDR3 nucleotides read TGTGCCAGCAGCCAAGACCACCGACCCTTCACAGATACGCAGTATTTT.

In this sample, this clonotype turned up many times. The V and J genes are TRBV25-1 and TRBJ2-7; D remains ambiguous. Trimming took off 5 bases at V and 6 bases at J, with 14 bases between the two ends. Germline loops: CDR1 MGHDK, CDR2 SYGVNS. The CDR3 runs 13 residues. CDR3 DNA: TGTGCCAGCAGTACACGGAACACCGGCGAGCAGTACTTC. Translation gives CASSTRNTGEQYF.

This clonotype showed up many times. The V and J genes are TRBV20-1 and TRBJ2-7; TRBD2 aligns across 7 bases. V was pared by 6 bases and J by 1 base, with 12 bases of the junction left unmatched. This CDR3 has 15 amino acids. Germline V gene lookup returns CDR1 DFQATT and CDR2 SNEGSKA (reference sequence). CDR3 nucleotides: TGCAGTGCCACAAGGGCTAGCGGACTTTCCTACGAGCAGTACTTC. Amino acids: CSATRASGLSYEQYF.

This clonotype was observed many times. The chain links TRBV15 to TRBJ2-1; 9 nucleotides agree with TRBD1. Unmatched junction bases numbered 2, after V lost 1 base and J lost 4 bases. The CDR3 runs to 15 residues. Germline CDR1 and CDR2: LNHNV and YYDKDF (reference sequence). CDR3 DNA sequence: TGTGCCACCAGCAGAGTGGGGACAGGGTACAATGAGCAGTTCTTC. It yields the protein CATSRVGTGYNEQFF.

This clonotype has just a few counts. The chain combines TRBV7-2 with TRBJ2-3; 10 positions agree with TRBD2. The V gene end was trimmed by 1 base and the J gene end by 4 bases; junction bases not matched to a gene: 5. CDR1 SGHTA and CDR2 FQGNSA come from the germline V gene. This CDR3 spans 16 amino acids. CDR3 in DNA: TGTGCCAGCAGCTTAGGTGGGACTAGCGTGTCAGATACGCAGTATTTT. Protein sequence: CASSLGGTSVSDTQYF.

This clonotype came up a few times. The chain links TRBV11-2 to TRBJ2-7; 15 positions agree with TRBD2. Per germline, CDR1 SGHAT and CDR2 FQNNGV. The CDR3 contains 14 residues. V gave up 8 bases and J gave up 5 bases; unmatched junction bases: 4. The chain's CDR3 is CASLGLAGGDEQYF. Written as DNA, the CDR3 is TGTGCCAGCCTGGGACTAGCGGGAGGAGACGAGCAGTACTTC. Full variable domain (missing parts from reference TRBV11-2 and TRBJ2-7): EAGVAQSPRYKIIEKRQSVAFWCNPISGHATLYWYQQILGQGPKLLIQFQNNGVVDDSQLPKDRFSAERLKGVDSTLKIQPAKLEDSAVYLCASLGLAGGDEQYFGPGTRLTVT.

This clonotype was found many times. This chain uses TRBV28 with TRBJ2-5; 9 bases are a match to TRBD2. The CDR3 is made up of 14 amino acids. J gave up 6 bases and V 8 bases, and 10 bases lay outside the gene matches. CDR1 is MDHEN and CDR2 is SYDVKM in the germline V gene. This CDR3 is CASFSGRGKKTQYF. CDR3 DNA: TGTGCCAGCTTTAGCGGGAGAGGGAAGAAGACCCAGTACTTC.

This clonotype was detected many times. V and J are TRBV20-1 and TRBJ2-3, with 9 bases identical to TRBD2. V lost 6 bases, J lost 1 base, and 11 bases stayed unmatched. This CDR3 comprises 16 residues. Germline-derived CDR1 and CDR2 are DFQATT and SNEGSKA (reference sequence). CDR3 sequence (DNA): TGCAGTGCCCGTTCCCCCCAGCGGGGGGGCACAGATACGCAGTATTTT. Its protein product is CSARSPQRGGTDTQYF.

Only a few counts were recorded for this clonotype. CDR3: CSVEGLAGSDTQYF. The CDR3 coding sequence is TGCAGCGTTGAAGGACTAGCGGGATCAGATACGCAGTATTTT. The V call is TRBV29-1, the J call TRBJ2-3, with TRBD2 identical over 11 bases. Trimming took 1 base from V and 4 from J; bases not matched to a gene: 1. The length of the CDR3 is 14 residues. Germline values: CDR1 SQVTM, CDR2 ANQGSEA.

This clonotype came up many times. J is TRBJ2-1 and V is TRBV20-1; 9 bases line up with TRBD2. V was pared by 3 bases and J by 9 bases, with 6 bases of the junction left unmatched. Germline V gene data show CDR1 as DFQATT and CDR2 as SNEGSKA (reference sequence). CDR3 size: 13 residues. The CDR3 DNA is TGCAGTGCTAGTGTAGCGGGAGTGAGTGAGCAGTTCTTC. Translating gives CSASVAGVSEQFF.

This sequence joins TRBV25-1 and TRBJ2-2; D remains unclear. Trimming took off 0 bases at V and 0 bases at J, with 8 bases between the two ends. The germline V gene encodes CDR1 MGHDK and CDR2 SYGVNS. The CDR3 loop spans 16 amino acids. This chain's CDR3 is CASSEYGGANTGELFF. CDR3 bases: TGTGCCAGCAGTGAATATGGCGGAGCGAACACCGGGGAGCTGTTTTTT.

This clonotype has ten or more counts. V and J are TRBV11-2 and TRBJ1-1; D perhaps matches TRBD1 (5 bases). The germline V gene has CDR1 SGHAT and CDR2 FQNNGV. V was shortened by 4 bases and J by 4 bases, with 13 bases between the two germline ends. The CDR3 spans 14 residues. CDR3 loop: CASSSIQGGTEAFF. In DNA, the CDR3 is TGTGCCAGCAGCTCCATCCAGGGAGGCACTGAAGCTTTCTTT.

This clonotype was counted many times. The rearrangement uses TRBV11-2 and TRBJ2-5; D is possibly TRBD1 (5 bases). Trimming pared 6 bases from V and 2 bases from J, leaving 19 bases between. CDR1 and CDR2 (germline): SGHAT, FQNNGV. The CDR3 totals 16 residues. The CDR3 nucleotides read TGTGCCAGCAGTCATTTCAGGGCCAGGGAACAAGAGACCCAGTACTTC. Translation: CASSHFRAREQETQYF.

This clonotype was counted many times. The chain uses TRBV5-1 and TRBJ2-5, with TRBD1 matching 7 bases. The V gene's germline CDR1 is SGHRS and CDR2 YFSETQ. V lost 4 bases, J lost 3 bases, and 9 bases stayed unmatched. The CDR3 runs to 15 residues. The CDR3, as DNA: TGCGCCAGCAGCCCTCCCGACAGGGCGGAAGAGACCCAGTACTTC. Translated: CASSPPDRAEETQYF.